The 32 T cell receptor beta chains listed next were all sequenced from one sample in a study of vaccination and CD4 T cells after COVID-19. MiXCR, applied by TCRdb to the PCR reads, yields one record per CDR3 protein. The repertoire includes fewer than 20,000 distinct CDR3 sequences, less than 75% of them detected once, and 1.1% sits in the top ten. This specimen was CD4+ T cells from blood, taken after SARS-CoV-2 vaccination. The source is a human donor who had recovered from COVID-19.

The chain is built from TRBV24-1 and TRBJ1-1; TRBD1 matches at 7 bases. The germline gives CDR1 KGHDR, CDR2 SFDVKD. CDR3 length: 13 residues. Trimming cost V 4 bases and J 6 bases; bases outside gene matches: 4. CDR3 in amino acids: CATSDSTGSEAFF. The CDR3, as DNA: TGTGCCACCAGTGACTCGACAGGGTCTGAAGCTTTCTTT.

This chain uses TRBV6-4 with TRBJ2-1, with 7 bases that match TRBD1. V was pared by 0 bases and J by 8 bases, with 1 base of the junction left unmatched. CDR3 length: 13 residues. The germline CDR1 and CDR2 sequences are MRHNA and SNTAGT. DNA for the CDR3: TGTGCCAGCAGTGACTCGGGGACAGATGAGCAGTTCTTC. This sequence encodes CASSDSGTDEQFF.

This clonotype was counted only a few times. The V and J genes are TRBV19 and TRBJ2-7, with a tentative D call TRBD1 (6 bases). Germline V lookup: CDR1 LNHDA, CDR2 SQIVND (reference sequence). This CDR3 contains 15 residues. The ends were cut back, 3 bases at V and 0 bases at J, with 12 bases in the middle. The CDR3 DNA follows: TGTGCCAGTAGTATGTCTTTGGACAGCTCCTACGAGCAGTACTTC. This translates into CASSMSLDSSYEQYF.

This clonotype has only a few counts. The genes are TRBV27 and TRBJ1-6; 7 positions match TRBD1. Germline V CDR1 and CDR2: MNHEY, SMNVEV (reference sequence). V dropped 5 bases and J dropped 10; count of bases not matched to a gene: 20. The CDR3 is 18 amino acids. CDR3 nucleotide sequence: TGTGCCAGCAGTCGCAAATCAGGGGGTTACGTCTCCGAGTCACCCCTCCACTTT. Its protein is CASSRKSGGYVSESPLHF.

The count of this clonotype is one. This rearrangement joins TRBV7-6 to TRBJ2-1, with TRBD2 identical over 7 bases. The germline V gene has CDR1 SGHVS and CDR2 FNYEAQ. This CDR3 has 16 amino acids. V lost 5 bases and J lost 6; bases outside the gene matches: 13. CDR3 protein: CASSPYGVAGVNEQFF. For the CDR3, the DNA is TGTGCCAGCAGCCCATACGGAGTGGCGGGGGTCAATGAGCAGTTCTTC.

The V call is TRBV9, the J call TRBJ2-7; 8 bases fit TRBD2. Trimming at V came to 0 bases and at J to 4 bases, leaving 6 bases not matched to a gene. Germline V gene data show CDR1 as SGDLS and CDR2 as YYNGEE. The CDR3 has 15 amino acids. CDR3 DNA: TGTGCCAGCAGCGTAGCTGGGACTAGTGCGTACGAGCAGTACTTC. It is translated as CASSVAGTSAYEQYF.

This clonotype occurred a few times. The V gene is TRBV27, the J gene TRBJ2-3; possibly TRBD2 for D (6 bases). The germline V and J ends were trimmed by 3 bases and 2 bases, with 9 bases remaining between them. CDR3 length: 14 amino acids. Germline CDR1 MNHEY, CDR2 SMNVEV (reference sequence). The CDR3 nucleotides are TGTGCCAGCAGTTTTTGGCGGGACACAGATACGCAGTATTTT. Translated: CASSFWRDTDTQYF.

This chain uses TRBV6-1 with TRBJ2-3; D not resolved. From germline, CDR1 is MNHNS and CDR2 SASEGT. This CDR3 contains 12 residues. Deletions cut 6 bases from V and 4 bases from J, with 8 bases between. CDR3 DNA: TGTGCCAGCAGCCCAAACGCAGATACGCAGTATTTT. The encoded protein is CASSPNADTQYF.

The chain carries TRBV5-1 and TRBJ2-3; 7 bases map to TRBD2. There are 14 residues in the CDR3. The junction had 8 bases not matched to a gene; V was cut back by 3 bases and J by 7 bases. Germline V CDR1 and CDR2: SGHRS, YFSETQ. This CDR3 reads CASSYGLVGNTQYF. CDR3 coding DNA: TGCGCCAGCAGCTACGGACTAGTGGGAAATACGCAGTATTTT. Supplemented by reference TRBV5-1 and TRBJ2-3, the full variable domain reads KAGVTQTPRYLIKTRGQQVTLSCSPISGHRSVSWYQQTPGQGLQFLFEYFSETQRNKGNFPGRFSGRQFSNSRSEMNVSTLELGDSALYLCASSYGLVGNTQYFGPGTRLTVL.

This clonotype was seen a few times. An end of the junction differs from the germline gene, which may be a read error. This chain uses TRBV7-9 with TRBJ2-7; weak D call: TRBD1 (8 bases). Germline loops: CDR1 SEHNR, CDR2 FQNEAQ (reference sequence). This CDR3 region has 12 residues. The CDR3 sequence: CASSKQGGRGDF. In DNA form, the CDR3 reads TGTGCCAGCAGCAAACAGGGGGGGAGAGGGGACTTC. The full variable domain, its missing parts supplied by reference TRBV7-9 and TRBJ2-7, is DTGVSQNPRHKITKRGQNVTFRCDPISEHNRLYWYRQTLGQGPEFLTYFQNEAQLEKSRLLSDRFSAERPKGSFSTLEIQRTEQGDSAMYLCASSKQGGRGDFGPGTRLTVT.

The genes are TRBV30 and TRBJ2-5, with unresolved D. In germline, CDR1 is GTSNPN, CDR2 SVGIG (reference sequence). This CDR3 spans 14 amino acids. With 1 base removed from V and 0 bases from J, the gap between germline ends came to 9 bases. CDR3 DNA: TGTGCCTGGAGTGCTTCTCGCAACCAAGAGACCCAGTACTTC. Translation gives CAWSASRNQETQYF.

V gene TRBV6-1 combines with J gene TRBJ2-3; no clear D gene. V shed 4 bases and J shed 2 bases, with 10 bases lying between them. The CDR3 is made up of 14 amino acids. CDR1 and CDR2 (germline): MNHNS, SASEGT. DNA of the CDR3: TGTGCCAGCAGTGCTGGGGTCCTCACAGATACGCAGTATTTT. The encoded protein is CASSAGVLTDTQYF.

This clonotype was found once. V gene TRBV6-1 combines with J gene TRBJ2-5; 7 nucleotides line up with TRBD2. Germline V gives CDR1 MNHNS, CDR2 SASEGT. With V trimmed by 3 bases and J by 4 bases, 5 bases remained unmatched. This CDR3 has 14 amino acids. The CDR3 DNA sequence: TGTGCCAGCAGTGATGGGGGACTAATAGAGACCCAGTACTTC. Translated, it gives CASSDGGLIETQYF.

This clonotype has more than one count but fewer than ten. The chain uses TRBV25-1 and TRBJ1-6; maybe TRBD1 (5 bases). The V gene's germline CDR1 is MGHDK and CDR2 SYGVNS. The V end lost 6 bases, the J end lost 5 bases, and 11 bases lay between the germline ends. This CDR3 is built from 14 residues. The CDR3 sequence is CASRRDSDNSPLHF. For the CDR3, the DNA is TGTGCCAGCAGGCGAGACAGTGATAATTCACCCCTCCACTTT.

The rearrangement joins TRBV20-1 to TRBJ2-3, with D maybe TRBD1 (6 bases). Germline V gives CDR1 DFQATT, CDR2 SNEGSKA (reference sequence). This CDR3 spans 15 amino acids. V dropped 5 bases and J dropped 2 bases, with 17 bases sitting between them. CDR3 region: CSAPTAGTSTDTQYF. In nucleotides, the CDR3 is TGCAGTGCTCCGACCGCCGGGACATCCACAGATACGCAGTATTTT.

The J gene is TRBJ1-2, the V gene TRBV12-3 or TRBV12-4, with D tentatively TRBD1 (5 bases). The CDR3 extends over 14 amino acids. V lost 3 bases to trimming and J lost 10 bases, with 18 bases between them. This CDR3 reads CASSLWGAPGAYTF. CDR3 nucleotides: TGTGCCAGCAGTTTGTGGGGCGCCCCTGGGGCCTACACCTTC.

The chain has TRBV30 and TRBJ1-6; 7 positions agree with TRBD1. V was clipped by 5 bases and J by 5 bases; unmatched bases: 3. This CDR3 has 13 residues. Germline V gives CDR1 GTSNPN, CDR2 SVGIG (reference sequence). CDR3 amino acids: CAWDRANNSPLHF. The CDR3 nucleotides read TGTGCCTGGGACAGGGCAAATAATTCACCCCTCCACTTT.

The rearrangement uses TRBV7-9 and TRBJ1-2, with no clear D. Trimming removed 1 base at V and 6 bases at J, with 12 bases between. The CDR3 totals 14 residues. In germline, CDR1 is SEHNR, CDR2 FQNEAQ (reference sequence). CDR3 sequence: CASSLEYRSDGYTF. Here the CDR3 DNA reads TGTGCCAGCAGCTTAGAGTATAGGAGTGATGGCTACACCTTC.

The sample holds a few counts of this clonotype. V and J are TRBV27 and TRBJ1-2, with 8 bases aligning to TRBD1. The CDR3 is 14 amino acids. From germline, CDR1 is MNHEY and CDR2 SMNVEV (reference sequence). Trimming cost V 4 bases and J 4 bases; bases outside gene matches: 5. In DNA, the CDR3 is TGTGCCAGCAGTTCAGGGGGCGCAGGCTATGGCTACACCTTC. Amino acids: CASSSGGAGYGYTF.

The V gene is TRBV6-2 or TRBV6-3, the J gene TRBJ1-5, with D possibly TRBD1 on 5 matching bases. Per germline, CDR1 MNHEY and CDR2 SVGEGT. Trimming removed 6 bases at V and 1 base at J, with 16 bases between. The CDR3 runs to 16 residues. The CDR3, as DNA: TGTGCCAGCAGAGTTAGCAGGAGGGGCAGCAATCAGCCCCAGCATTTT. It specifies CASRVSRRGSNQPQHF.

The chain uses TRBV6-1 and TRBJ1-2; 9 bases match TRBD1. V was clipped by 4 bases and J by 8 bases; unmatched bases: 5. CDR3 size: 13 residues. Germline assignment: CDR1 MNHNS and CDR2 SASEGT. DNA of the CDR3: TGTGCCAGCAGTGGGGGACAGGGCACGGGCTACACCTTC. Its translation is CASSGGQGTGYTF.

This clonotype was seen a handful of times. CDR3 region: CASAGFSNEQFF. For the CDR3, the DNA is TGTGCCAGCGCAGGGTTTTCCAATGAGCAGTTCTTC. The chain recombines TRBV7-2 with TRBJ2-1; TRBD1 might be the D (5 bases). CDR3 length equals 12 residues. The V end lost 8 bases, the J end lost 6 bases, and 11 bases lay between the germline ends. CDR1 and CDR2 (germline): SGHTA, FQGNSA.

The V call is TRBV28, the J call TRBJ2-5, with D perhaps TRBD1 (6 bases). CDR1 is MDHEN, CDR2 SYDVKM, per germline. This CDR3 contains 14 residues. V lost 6 bases to trimming and J lost 0 bases, with 11 bases between them. The CDR3 loop reads CASSQQGYQETQYF. The CDR3 nucleotides are TGTGCCAGCAGCCAGCAGGGGTACCAAGAGACCCAGTACTTC. The full variable domain, with the rest looked up from reference TRBV28 and TRBJ2-5, is DVKVTQSSRYLVKRTGEKVFLECVQDMDHENMFWYRQDPGLGLRLIYFSYDVKMKEKGDIPEGYSVSREKKERFSLILESASTNQTSMYLCASSQQGYQETQYFGPGTRLLVL.

This chain connects TRBV12-3 or TRBV12-4 to TRBJ1-1, with D possibly matching TRBD1 (5 bases). V was trimmed by 6 bases and J by 8 bases, leaving 22 bases between them. This CDR3 is 15 amino acids long. This chain's CDR3 is CASSPPVDSGREAFF. The CDR3 nucleotides are TGTGCCAGCAGCCCGCCGGTCGACAGCGGTAGAGAAGCTTTCTTT.

V usage is TRBV28 and J usage is TRBJ2-4, with D perhaps assigned TRBD1 or TRBD2 (5 bases each). There are 17 residues in the CDR3. Between the trimmed V and J ends, which lost 3 bases and 3 bases, there was a span of 18 bases. The germline gives CDR1 MDHEN, CDR2 SYDVKM. The CDR3 DNA sequence: TGTGCCAGCAGTTTTGGGACCGTAACTTCGGGCAAAAACATTCAGTACTTC. Its translation: CASSFGTVTSGKNIQYF.

This clonotype was detected once. The CDR3 protein is CASRPGQNTEAFF. The CDR3 nucleotides are TGTGCCAGCAGGCCTGGACAGAACACTGAAGCTTTCTTT. The chain is built from TRBV7-8 and TRBJ1-1; a possible D gene is TRBD1 (5 bases). The germline V gene encodes CDR1 SGHVS and CDR2 FQNEAQ. This CDR3 spans 13 amino acids. Trimming took off 6 bases at V and 1 base at J, with 9 bases between the two ends. Looking up the rest from reference TRBV7-8 and TRBJ1-1 gives the full variable domain: GAGVSQSPRYKVAKRGQDVALRCDPISGHVSLFWYQQALGQGPEFLTYFQNEAQLDKSGLPSDRFFAERPEGSVSTLKIQRTQQEDSAVYLCASRPGQNTEAFFGQGTRLTVV.

The V gene is TRBV20-1, the J gene TRBJ2-1; 9 bases line up with TRBD2. There are 14 residues in the CDR3. V lost 8 bases, J lost 1 base, and 6 bases stayed unmatched. CDR1 DFQATT and CDR2 SNEGSKA come from the germline V gene (reference sequence). As DNA, the CDR3 is TGCAGTATCGTTAGCGGGAGTTCCTACAATGAGCAGTTCTTC. This sequence encodes CSIVSGSSYNEQFF.

The chain employs TRBV20-1 and TRBJ2-6, with 9 bases that match TRBD2. Germline assignment: CDR1 DFQATT and CDR2 SNEGSKA (reference sequence). V trimming: 0 bases; J trimming: 3 bases; junction bases outside the gene matches: 9. The CDR3 is 18 residues long. The CDR3 nucleotides read TGCAGTGCTAGAGATCCGATAGCGGGAGTGGGTGGGGCCAACGTCCTGACTTTC. Protein product: CSARDPIAGVGGANVLTF.

CDR3 bases: TGTGCCAGCAGCCTGCCGAGCGGCAGCTCCTACGAGCAGTACTTC. This gives the protein CASSLPSGSSYEQYF. This sequence joins TRBV5-4 and TRBJ2-7; maybe TRBD2 (5 bases). The CDR3 contains 15 residues. The V and J ends lost 4 bases and 0 bases respectively, with 14 bases between them. Germline V gene lookup returns CDR1 SGHNT and CDR2 YYREEE (reference sequence).

Only a few counts were recorded for this clonotype. The rearrangement uses TRBV20-1 and TRBJ1-3, with 7 bases lining up with TRBD1. CDR1 DFQATT and CDR2 SNEGSKA come from the germline V gene (reference sequence). With V trimmed by 5 bases and J by 0 bases, 7 bases remained unmatched. The CDR3 loop spans 15 amino acids. The CDR3 bases are TGCAGTGCTGACACAGGGGCCTACTCTGGAAACACCATATATTTT. This encodes CSADTGAYSGNTIYF.

This chain links TRBV6-5 with TRBJ1-5; D is possibly TRBD1 (5 bases). CDR3 length: 18 amino acids. Germline CDR1 MNHEY, CDR2 SVGAGI. V lost 2 bases and J lost 0, with 17 bases in between. CDR3 loop: CASSYRGPGSLSNQPQHF. The CDR3 region has the DNA TGTGCCAGCAGTTACAGGGGACCAGGGTCCCTTAGCAATCAGCCCCAGCATTTT.

This chain uses TRBV7-2 with TRBJ2-1, with D perhaps TRBD2 (5 bases). The CDR3 consists of 15 residues. The germline V gene has CDR1 SGHTA and CDR2 FQGNSA. V was pared by 5 bases and J by 8 bases, with 19 bases between. The CDR3 here is CASSPGPGIPHEQFF. In nucleotides, the CDR3 is TGTGCCAGCAGCCCAGGTCCCGGGATCCCTCATGAGCAGTTCTTC.